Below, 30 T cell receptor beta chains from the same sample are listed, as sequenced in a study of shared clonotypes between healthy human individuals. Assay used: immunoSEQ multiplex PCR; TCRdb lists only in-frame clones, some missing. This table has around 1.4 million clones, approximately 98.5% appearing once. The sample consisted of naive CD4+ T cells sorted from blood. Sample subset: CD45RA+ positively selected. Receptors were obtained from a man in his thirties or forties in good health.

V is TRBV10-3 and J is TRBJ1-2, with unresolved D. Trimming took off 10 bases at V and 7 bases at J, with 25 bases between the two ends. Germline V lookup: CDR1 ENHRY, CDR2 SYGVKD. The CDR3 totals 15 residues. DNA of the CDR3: TGTGCCACCGCACGATGGGGTGACGTCTCGGGTGGCTACACCTTC. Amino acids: CATARWGDVSGGYTF.

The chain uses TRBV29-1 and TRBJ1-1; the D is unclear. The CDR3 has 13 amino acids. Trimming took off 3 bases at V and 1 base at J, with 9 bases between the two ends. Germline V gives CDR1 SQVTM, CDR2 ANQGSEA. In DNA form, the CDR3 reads TGCAGCGTTGAGTGGCAGACGAACACTGAAGCTTTCTTT. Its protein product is CSVEWQTNTEAFF.

The CDR3 DNA reads TGTGCCAGCAGCATACCGGGAGGGCCTGATACGCAGTATTTT. It codes for CASSIPGGPDTQYF. The chain carries TRBV28 and TRBJ2-3, with 8 bases lining up with TRBD2. The CDR3 length is 14 residues. Per the germline V gene, CDR1 is MDHEN and CDR2 is SYDVKM. The trim removed 6 bases at V and 6 bases at J, leaving 8 bases unmatched.

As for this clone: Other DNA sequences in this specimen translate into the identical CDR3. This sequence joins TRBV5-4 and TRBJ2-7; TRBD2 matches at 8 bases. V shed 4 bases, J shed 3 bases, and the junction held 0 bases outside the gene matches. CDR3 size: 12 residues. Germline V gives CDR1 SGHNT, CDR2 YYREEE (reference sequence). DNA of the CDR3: TGTGCCAGCAGCCGGGGGGGCTACGAGCAGTACTTC. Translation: CASSRGGYEQYF.

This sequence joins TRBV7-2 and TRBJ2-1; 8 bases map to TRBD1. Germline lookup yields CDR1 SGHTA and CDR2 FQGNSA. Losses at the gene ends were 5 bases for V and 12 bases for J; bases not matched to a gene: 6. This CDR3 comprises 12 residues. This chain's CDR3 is CASSPRTGRQFF. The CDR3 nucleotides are TGTGCCAGCAGCCCAAGGACAGGGAGGCAGTTCTTC.

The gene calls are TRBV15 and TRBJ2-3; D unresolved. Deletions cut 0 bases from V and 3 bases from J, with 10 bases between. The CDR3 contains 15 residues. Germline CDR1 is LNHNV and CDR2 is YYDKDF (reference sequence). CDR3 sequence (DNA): TGTGCCACCAGCAGAGAGGGCCTAGGGACAGATACGCAGTATTTT. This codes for CATSREGLGTDTQYF.

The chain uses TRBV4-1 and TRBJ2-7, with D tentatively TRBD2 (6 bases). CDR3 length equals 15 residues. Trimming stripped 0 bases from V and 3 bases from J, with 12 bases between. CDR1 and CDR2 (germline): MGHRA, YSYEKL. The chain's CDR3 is CASSQELALDYEQYF. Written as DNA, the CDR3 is TGCGCCAGCAGCCAAGAACTAGCACTCGACTACGAGCAGTACTTC.

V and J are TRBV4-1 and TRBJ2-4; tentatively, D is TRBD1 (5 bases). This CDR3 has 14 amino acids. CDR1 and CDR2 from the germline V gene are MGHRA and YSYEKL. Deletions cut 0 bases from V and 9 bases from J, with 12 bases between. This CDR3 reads CASSQDQLQGIQYF. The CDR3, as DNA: TGCGCCAGCAGCCAAGATCAGCTGCAGGGCATTCAGTACTTC.

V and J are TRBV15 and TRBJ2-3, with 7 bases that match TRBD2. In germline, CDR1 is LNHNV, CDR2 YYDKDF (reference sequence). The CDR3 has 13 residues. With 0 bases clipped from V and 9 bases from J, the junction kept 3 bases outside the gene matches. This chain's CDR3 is CATSREGAGTQYF. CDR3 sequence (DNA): TGTGCCACCAGCAGAGAGGGAGCGGGAACGCAGTATTTT. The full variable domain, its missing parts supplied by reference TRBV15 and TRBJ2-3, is DAMVIQNPRYQVTQFGKPVTLSCSQTLNHNVMYWYQQKSSQAPKLLFHYYDKDFNNEADTPDNFQSRRPNTSFCFLDIRSPGLGDTAMYLCATSREGAGTQYFGPGTRLTVL.

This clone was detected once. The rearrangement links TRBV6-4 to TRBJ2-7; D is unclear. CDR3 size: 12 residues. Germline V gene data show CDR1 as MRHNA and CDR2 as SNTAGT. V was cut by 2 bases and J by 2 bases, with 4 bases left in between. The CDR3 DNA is TGTGCCAGCAGTGACAGGGCCTACGAGCAGTACTTC. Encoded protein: CASSDRAYEQYF.

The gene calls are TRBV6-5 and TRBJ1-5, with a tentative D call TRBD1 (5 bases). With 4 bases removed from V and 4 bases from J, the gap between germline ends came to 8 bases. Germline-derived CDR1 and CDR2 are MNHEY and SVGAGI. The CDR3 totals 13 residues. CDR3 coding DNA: TGTGCCAGCAGTTCCTACAGGAATCAGCCCCAGCATTTT. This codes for CASSSYRNQPQHF.

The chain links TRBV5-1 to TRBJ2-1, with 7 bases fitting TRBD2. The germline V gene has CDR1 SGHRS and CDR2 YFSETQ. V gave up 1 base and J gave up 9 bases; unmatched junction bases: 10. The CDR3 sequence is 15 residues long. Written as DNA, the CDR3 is TGCGCCAGCAGCTTGAGTGGGCGGGAGTATTCTGAGCAGTTCTTC. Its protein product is CASSLSGREYSEQFF.

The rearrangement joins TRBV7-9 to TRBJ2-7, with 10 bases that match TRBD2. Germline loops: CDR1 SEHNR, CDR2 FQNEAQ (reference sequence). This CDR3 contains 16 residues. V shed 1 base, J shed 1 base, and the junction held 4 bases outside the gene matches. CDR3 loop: CASSLGAGGSSYEQYF. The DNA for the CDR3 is TGTGCCAGCAGCTTAGGAGCGGGAGGGAGTTCCTACGAGCAGTACTTC.

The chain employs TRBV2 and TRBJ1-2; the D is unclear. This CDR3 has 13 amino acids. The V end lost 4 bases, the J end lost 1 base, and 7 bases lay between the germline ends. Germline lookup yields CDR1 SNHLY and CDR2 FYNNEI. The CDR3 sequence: CASSVGINYGYTF. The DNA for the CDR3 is TGTGCCAGCAGTGTGGGGATTAACTATGGCTACACCTTC.

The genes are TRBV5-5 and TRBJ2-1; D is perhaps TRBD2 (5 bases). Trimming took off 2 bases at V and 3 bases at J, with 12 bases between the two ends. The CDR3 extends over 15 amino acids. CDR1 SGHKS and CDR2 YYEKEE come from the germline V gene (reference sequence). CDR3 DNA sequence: TGTGCCAGCAGCTTCAGCGGAAGAAACTACAATGAGCAGTTCTTC. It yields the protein CASSFSGRNYNEQFF.

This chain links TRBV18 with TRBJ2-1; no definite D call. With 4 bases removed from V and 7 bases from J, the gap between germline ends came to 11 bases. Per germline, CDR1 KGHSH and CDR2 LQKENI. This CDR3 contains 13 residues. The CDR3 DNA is TGTGCCAGCTCACTTACCGTTGATAATGAGCAGTTCTTC. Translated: CASSLTVDNEQFF. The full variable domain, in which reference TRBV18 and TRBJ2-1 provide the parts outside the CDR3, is NAGVMQNPRHLVRRRGQEARLRCSPMKGHSHVYWYRQLPEEGLKFMVYLQKENIIDESGMPKERFSAEFPKEGPSILRIQQVVRGDSAAYFCASSLTVDNEQFFGPGTRLTVL.

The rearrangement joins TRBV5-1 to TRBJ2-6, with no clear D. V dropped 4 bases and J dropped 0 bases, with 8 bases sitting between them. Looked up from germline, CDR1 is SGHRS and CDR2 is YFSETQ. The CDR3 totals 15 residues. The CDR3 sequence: CASSPQASGANVLTF. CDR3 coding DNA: TGCGCCAGCAGCCCTCAGGCCTCTGGGGCCAACGTCCTGACTTTC.

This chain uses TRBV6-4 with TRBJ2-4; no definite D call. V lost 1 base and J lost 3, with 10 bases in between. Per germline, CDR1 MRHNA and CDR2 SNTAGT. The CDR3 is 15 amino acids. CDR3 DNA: TGTGCCAGCAGTGACTTCGTGGAAATCAAAAACATTCAGTACTTC. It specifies CASSDFVEIKNIQYF.

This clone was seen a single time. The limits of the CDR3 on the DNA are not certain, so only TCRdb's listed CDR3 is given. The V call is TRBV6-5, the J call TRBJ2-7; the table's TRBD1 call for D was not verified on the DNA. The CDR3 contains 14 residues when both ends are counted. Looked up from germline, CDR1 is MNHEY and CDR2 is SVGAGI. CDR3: CASSPGTGVFWQYF.

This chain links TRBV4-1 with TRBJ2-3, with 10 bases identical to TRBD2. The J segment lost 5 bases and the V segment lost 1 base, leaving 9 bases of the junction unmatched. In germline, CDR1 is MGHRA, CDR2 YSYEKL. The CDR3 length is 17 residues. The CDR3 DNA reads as TGCGCCAGCAGCCAAGTTAGAGTAGCGGGAGGTCTAGATACGCAGTATTTT. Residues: CASSQVRVAGGLDTQYF.

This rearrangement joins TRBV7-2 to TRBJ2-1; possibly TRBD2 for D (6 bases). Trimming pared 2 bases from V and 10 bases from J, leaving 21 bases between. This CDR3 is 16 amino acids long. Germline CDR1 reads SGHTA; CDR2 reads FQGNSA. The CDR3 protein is CASSLSSAGNKGEQFF. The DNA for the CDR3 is TGTGCCAGCAGCTTAAGCTCCGCGGGAAATAAGGGCGAGCAGTTCTTC.

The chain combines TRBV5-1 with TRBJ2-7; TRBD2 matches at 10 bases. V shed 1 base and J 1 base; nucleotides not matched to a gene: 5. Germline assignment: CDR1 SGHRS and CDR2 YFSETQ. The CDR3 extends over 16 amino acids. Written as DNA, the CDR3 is TGCGCCAGCAGCTTGCGACCGGGACTAGCGTCCTACGAGCAGTACTTC. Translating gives CASSLRPGLASYEQYF.

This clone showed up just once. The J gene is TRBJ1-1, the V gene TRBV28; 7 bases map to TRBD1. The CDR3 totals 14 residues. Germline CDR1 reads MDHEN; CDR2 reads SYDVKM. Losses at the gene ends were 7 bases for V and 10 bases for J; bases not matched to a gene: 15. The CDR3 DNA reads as TGTGCCAGCAATTCGGGGACAGTTTATCTCGGAGCTTTCTTT. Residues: CASNSGTVYLGAFF.

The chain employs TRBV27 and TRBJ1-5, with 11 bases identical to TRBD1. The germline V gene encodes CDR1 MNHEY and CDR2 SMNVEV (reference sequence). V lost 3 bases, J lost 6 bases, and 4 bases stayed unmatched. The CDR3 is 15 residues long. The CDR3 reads CASSLRTGGGQPQHF. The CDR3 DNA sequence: TGTGCCAGCAGTTTGCGGACAGGGGGCGGTCAGCCCCAGCATTTT.

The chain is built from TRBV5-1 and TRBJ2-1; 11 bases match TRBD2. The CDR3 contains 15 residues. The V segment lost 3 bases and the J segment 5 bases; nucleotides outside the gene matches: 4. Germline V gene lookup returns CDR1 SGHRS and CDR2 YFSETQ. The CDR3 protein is CASSYGTSGNNEQFF. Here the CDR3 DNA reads TGCGCCAGCAGCTACGGGACTAGCGGAAACAATGAGCAGTTCTTC.

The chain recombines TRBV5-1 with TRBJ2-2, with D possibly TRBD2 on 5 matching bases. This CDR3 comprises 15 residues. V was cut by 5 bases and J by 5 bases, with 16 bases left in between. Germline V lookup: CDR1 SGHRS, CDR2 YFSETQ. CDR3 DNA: TGCGCCAGCAGAGGTGGTAGCGCGGAGACCGGGGAGCTGTTTTTT. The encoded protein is CASRGGSAETGELFF.

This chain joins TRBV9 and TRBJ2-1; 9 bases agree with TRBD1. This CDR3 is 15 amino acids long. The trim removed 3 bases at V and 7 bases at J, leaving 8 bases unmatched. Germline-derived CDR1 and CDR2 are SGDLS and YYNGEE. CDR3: CASSATGTGHNEQFF. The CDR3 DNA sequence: TGTGCCAGCAGCGCGACCGGGACAGGGCATAATGAGCAGTTCTTC.

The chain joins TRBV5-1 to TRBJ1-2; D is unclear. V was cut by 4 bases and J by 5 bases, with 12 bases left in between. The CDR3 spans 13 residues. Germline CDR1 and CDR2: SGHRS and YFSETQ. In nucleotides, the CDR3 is TGCGCCAGCAGCGCCGAGCTTCTTTATGGCTACACCTTC. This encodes CASSAELLYGYTF.

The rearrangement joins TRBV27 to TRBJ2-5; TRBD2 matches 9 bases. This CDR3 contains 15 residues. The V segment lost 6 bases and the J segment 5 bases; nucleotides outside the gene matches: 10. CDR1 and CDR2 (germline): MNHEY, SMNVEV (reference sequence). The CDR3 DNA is TGTGCCAGCAGGGGACTAGCTAAGAGTAGGGAGACCCAGTACTTC. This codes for CASRGLAKSRETQYF.

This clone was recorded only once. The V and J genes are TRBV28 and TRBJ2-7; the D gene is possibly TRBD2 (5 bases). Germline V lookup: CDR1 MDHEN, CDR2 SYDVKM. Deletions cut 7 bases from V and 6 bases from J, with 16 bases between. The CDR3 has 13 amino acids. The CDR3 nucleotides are TGTGCCAGCACCACGACGGAGGTACGCGAGCAGTACTTC. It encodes CASTTTEVREQYF.